There are a few counts of the clone carrying this T cell receptor (beta chain). Construction of the TCR beta libraries employed iRepertoire HTBI primers in conjunction with Arm-PCR of CDR3 regions. TCRdb re-called the multiplex PCR reads with MiXCR, one entry per CDR3 protein. This table holds 550,000 to 600,000 distinct CDR3 sequences, more than 15% found once. This specimen belongs to a study of regulatory T cells in long-lasting Graves disease. Indicated time point: newly diagnosed GD, antithyroid drugs for less than 3 months. The TCR library was prepared using RNA isolated from PBMCs. Peripheral blood, roughly 8.8 milliliters of it, was drawn into EDTA tubes. Another study also made use of these data, one on T cells in Graves' hyperthyroidism and ophthalmopathy. That work contributes: Most thyroid-expanded clonotypes above 0.001 were also found in blood. Ophthalmopathy cases were set apart from stable hyperthyroidism by a 13 V-J model.

The sequence derives from a man aged 18 to 30 with Graves disease. Sample: peripheral blood mononuclear cells (PBMCs), taken at new diagnosis, from a patient treated with antithyroid drugs.

DNA for the CDR3: TGCGCCAGCAGCTTCAGTCCAGGGATCTACGAGCAGTACTTC. Residues: CASSFSPGIYEQYF. The rearrangement links TRBV5-1 to TRBJ2-7; maybe TRBD1 (5 bases). CDR3 length: 14 amino acids. V lost 2 bases and J lost 3, with 12 bases in between. Germline V lookup: CDR1 SGHRS, CDR2 YFSETQ.